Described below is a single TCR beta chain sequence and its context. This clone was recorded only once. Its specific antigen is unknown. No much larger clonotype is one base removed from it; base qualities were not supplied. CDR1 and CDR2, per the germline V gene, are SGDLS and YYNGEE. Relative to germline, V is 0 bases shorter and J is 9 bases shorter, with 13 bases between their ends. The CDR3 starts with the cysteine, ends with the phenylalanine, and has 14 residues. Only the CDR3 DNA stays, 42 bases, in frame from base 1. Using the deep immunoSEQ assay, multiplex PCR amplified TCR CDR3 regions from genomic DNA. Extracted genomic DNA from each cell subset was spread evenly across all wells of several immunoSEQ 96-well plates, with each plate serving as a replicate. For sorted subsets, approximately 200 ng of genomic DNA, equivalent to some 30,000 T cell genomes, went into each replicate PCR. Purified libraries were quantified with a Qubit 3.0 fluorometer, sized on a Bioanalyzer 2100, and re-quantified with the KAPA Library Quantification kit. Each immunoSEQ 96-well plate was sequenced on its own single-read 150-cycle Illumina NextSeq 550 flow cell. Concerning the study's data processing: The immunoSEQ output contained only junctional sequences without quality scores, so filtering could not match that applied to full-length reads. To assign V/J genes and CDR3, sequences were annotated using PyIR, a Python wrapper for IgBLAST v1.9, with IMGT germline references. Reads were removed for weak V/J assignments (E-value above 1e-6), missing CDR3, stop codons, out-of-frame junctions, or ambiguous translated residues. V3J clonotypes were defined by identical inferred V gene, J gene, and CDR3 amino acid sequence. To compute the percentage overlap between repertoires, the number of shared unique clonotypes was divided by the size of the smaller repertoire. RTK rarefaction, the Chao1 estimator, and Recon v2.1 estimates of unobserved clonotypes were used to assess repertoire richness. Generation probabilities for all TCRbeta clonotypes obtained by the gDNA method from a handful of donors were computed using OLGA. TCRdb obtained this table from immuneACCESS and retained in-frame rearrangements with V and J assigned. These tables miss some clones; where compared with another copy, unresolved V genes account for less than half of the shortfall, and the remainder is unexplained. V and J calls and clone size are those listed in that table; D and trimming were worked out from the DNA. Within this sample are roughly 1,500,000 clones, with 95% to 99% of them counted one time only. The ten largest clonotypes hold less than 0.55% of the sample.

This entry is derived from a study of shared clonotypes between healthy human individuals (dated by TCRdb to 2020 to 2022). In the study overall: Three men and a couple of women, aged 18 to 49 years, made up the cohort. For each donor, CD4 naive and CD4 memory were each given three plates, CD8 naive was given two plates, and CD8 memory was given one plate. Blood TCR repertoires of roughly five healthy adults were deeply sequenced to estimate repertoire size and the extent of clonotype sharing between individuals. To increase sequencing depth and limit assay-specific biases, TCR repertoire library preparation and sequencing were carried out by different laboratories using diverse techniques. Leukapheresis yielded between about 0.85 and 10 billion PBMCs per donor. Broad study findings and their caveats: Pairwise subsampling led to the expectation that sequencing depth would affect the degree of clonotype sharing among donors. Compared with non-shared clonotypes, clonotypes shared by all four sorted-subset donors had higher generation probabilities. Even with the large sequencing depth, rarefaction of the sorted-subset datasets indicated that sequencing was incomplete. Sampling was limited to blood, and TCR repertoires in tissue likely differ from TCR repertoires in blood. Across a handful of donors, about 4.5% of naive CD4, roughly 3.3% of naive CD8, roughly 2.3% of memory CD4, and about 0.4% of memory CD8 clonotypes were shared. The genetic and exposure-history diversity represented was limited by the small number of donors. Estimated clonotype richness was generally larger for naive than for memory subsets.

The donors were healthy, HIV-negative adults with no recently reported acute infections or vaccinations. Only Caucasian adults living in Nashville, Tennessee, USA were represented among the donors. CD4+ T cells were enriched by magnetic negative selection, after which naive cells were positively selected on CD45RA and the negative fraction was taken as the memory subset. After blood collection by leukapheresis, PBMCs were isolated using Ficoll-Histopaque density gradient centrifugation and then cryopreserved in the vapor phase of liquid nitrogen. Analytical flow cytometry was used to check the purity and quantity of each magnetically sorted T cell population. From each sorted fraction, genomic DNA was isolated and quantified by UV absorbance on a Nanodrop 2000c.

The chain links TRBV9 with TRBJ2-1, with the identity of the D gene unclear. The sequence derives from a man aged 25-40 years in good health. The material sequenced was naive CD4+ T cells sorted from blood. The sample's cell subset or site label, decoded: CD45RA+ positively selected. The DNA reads TGTGCCAGCAGCGTAGGGTCTAGATTCCGTGAGCAGTTCTTC. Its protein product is CASSVGSRFREQFF.